The 30 T cell receptor beta chains below all came from one sample that was sequenced in a study of cytomegalovirus exposure and HLA in healthy donors. The primer mix had 60 Vbeta and 13 Jbeta primers. The assay was immunoSEQ multiplex PCR, and TCRdb's table has in-frame clones only and misses some. The table records about 78,000 clones, around 70% of them present only once. Material: PBMCs. The receptors shown here come from a woman aged 40 to 50 in good health and CMV-seropositive.

J is TRBJ2-1 and V is TRBV6-5, with TRBD2 as a possible D gene (5 bases). Germline V lookup: CDR1 MNHEY, CDR2 SVGAGI. The CDR3 has 14 amino acids. The V end lost 0 bases, the J end lost 8 bases, and 11 bases lay between the germline ends. The CDR3 is CASSYSWGVDEQFF. The CDR3 DNA is TGTGCCAGCAGTTACTCGTGGGGAGTGGATGAGCAGTTCTTC.

This sequence joins TRBV7-9 and TRBJ1-2, with D perhaps TRBD1 (6 bases). Germline V gives CDR1 SEHNR, CDR2 FQNEAQ (reference sequence). V lost 5 bases and J lost 8, with 15 bases in between. CDR3 size: 13 residues. CDR3 DNA: TGTGCCAGCAGCGGGGGAACAGGGTGGGGCTACACCTTC. This sequence encodes CASSGGTGWGYTF.

This clone was counted between two and nine times. The chain couples TRBV5-6 to TRBJ2-5, with 8 bases matching TRBD2. The CDR3 runs to 14 residues. Germline assignment: CDR1 SGHDT and CDR2 YYEEEE. With 1 base clipped from V and 4 bases from J, the junction kept 3 bases outside the gene matches. The CDR3 nucleotides read TGTGCCAGCAGCTTGCGGGGGGGGTCAGAGACCCAGTACTTC. This codes for CASSLRGGSETQYF.

This chain uses TRBV5-6 with TRBJ1-2, with 9 bases fitting TRBD1. The V segment lost 4 bases and the J segment 6 bases; nucleotides outside the gene matches: 22. Germline lookup yields CDR1 SGHDT and CDR2 YYEEEE. The CDR3 sequence is 19 residues long. CDR3 sequence: CASSPAVYTGQGPVNGYTF. The CDR3 DNA reads as TGTGCCAGCAGCCCCGCCGTATATACGGGACAGGGCCCGGTGAATGGCTACACCTTC.

The CDR3 here is CAWSQGGTLWGQGGWTEAFF. The CDR3 DNA is TGTGCCTGGAGTCAGGGGGGGACATTGTGGGGACAGGGGGGATGGACTGAAGCTTTCTTT. The rearrangement joins TRBV30 to TRBJ1-1, with 11 bases matching TRBD1. Losses at the gene ends were 2 bases for V and 5 bases for J; bases not matched to a gene: 22. Germline CDR1 and CDR2: GTSNPN and SVGIG (reference sequence). There are 20 residues in the CDR3.

The chain couples TRBV6-1 to TRBJ2-1; D not certain. The CDR3 runs 12 residues. Germline loops: CDR1 MNHNS, CDR2 SASEGT. Deletions cut 4 bases from V and 1 base from J, with 2 bases between. The CDR3 coding sequence is TGTGCCAGCAGTGTATCCTACAATGAGCAGTTCTTC. Translating gives CASSVSYNEQFF.

The gene calls are TRBV28 and TRBJ1-2, with a weak D call TRBD1 (5 bases). This CDR3 contains 14 residues. Germline loops: CDR1 MDHEN, CDR2 SYDVKM. Trimming cost V 5 bases and J 3 bases, with 13 bases left between them. Written as DNA, the CDR3 is TGTGCCAGCAGTCTCAGGCCCAGGGACTATGGCTACACCTTC. Translated, it gives CASSLRPRDYGYTF.

This clone was seen a handful of times. This chain connects TRBV2 to TRBJ2-1; 9 nucleotides line up with TRBD1. V was pared by 10 bases and J by 4 bases, with 5 bases of the junction left unmatched. The CDR3 runs to 13 residues. Germline V lookup: CDR1 SNHLY, CDR2 FYNNEI. The CDR3, as DNA: TGTGCCACCCGGGACAGGGAGTACAATGAGCAGTTCTTC. This encodes CATRDREYNEQFF.

The J gene is TRBJ2-5, the V gene TRBV7-3, with 11 bases lining up with TRBD2. The germline V gene has CDR1 SGHTA and CDR2 FQGTGA. This CDR3 region has 15 residues. The V and J ends lost 8 bases and 0 bases, in that order; junction bases with no gene match: 5. The CDR3 coding sequence is TGTGCCAGCTCAGCTAGCGGGGGGTACCAAGAGACCCAGTACTTC. Its translation: CASSASGGYQETQYF. Using reference TRBV7-3 and TRBJ2-5 for the parts outside the CDR3, the full variable domain is GAGVSQTPSNKVTEKGKYVELRCDPISGHTALYWYRQSLGQGPEFLIYFQGTGAADDSGLPNDRFFAVRPEGSVSTLKIQRTERGDSAVYLCASSASGGYQETQYFGPGTRLLVL.

The CDR3 is CASGPRTGDMNTEAFF. The DNA of the CDR3 is TGTGCTAGTGGGCCGAGGACAGGGGACATGAACACTGAAGCTTTCTTT. The rearrangement uses TRBV12-5 and TRBJ1-1; TRBD1 matches at 9 bases. Germline V gene lookup returns CDR1 LGHNT and CDR2 FRNRAP. This CDR3 region has 16 residues. The junction had 8 bases not matched to a gene; V was cut back by 6 bases and J by 0 bases.

The chain couples TRBV29-1 to TRBJ1-1; no clear D. Germline lookup yields CDR1 SQVTM and CDR2 ANQGSEA. Trimming stripped 7 bases from V and 3 bases from J, with 15 bases between. The CDR3 is 13 residues long. The CDR3 sequence: CSGGLGGHTEAFF. Here the CDR3 DNA reads TGCAGCGGTGGGCTGGGTGGCCACACTGAAGCTTTCTTT.

The chain recombines TRBV10-3 with TRBJ2-1; 9 bases line up with TRBD1. In germline, CDR1 is ENHRY, CDR2 SYGVKD. With V trimmed by 6 bases and J by 8 bases, 17 bases remained unmatched. The CDR3 has 17 amino acids. This chain's CDR3 is CAISGTGGQGSRYEQFF. As DNA, the CDR3 is TGTGCCATCAGCGGAACCGGGGGACAGGGATCGCGATATGAGCAGTTCTTC.

The chain has TRBV4-1 and TRBJ2-5; 11 bases are a match to TRBD2. Germline V gene data show CDR1 as MGHRA and CDR2 as YSYEKL. The CDR3 totals 18 residues. V lost 4 bases and J lost 0; bases outside the gene matches: 10. Here the CDR3 DNA reads TGCGCCAGCAGCCGGCTCCATAGCGGGGGGGAGTACCAAGAGACCCAGTACTTC. Translated: CASSRLHSGGEYQETQYF.

V usage is TRBV4-1 and J usage is TRBJ1-5, with D possibly TRBD1 on 5 matching bases. V shed 0 bases and J shed 3 bases, with 9 bases lying between them. This CDR3 has 15 amino acids. Per the germline V gene, CDR1 is MGHRA and CDR2 is YSYEKL. The CDR3 nucleotides read TGCGCCAGCAGCCAAGAAGGAGGGGTCAATCAGCCCCAGCATTTT. Translation gives CASSQEGGVNQPQHF.

The CDR3 loop reads CASSLQGAEGYTF. The CDR3 nucleotides are TGTGCCAGCAGTTTACAGGGGGCGGAGGGCTACACCTTC. The chain is built from TRBV27 and TRBJ1-2, with 8 bases aligning to TRBD1. CDR3 length equals 13 residues. The V gene's germline CDR1 is MNHEY and CDR2 SMNVEV (reference sequence). The V segment lost 2 bases and the J segment 8 bases; nucleotides outside the gene matches: 4.

The J gene is TRBJ2-7, the V gene TRBV6-6; TRBD1 matches 9 bases. CDR3 length: 15 residues. Germline CDR1 and CDR2: MNHNY and SVGAGI (reference sequence). With V trimmed by 5 bases and J by 3 bases, 8 bases remained unmatched. The CDR3 is CASSTTGTGFYEQYF. Written as DNA, the CDR3 is TGTGCCAGCAGTACCACCGGGACAGGGTTCTACGAGCAGTACTTC.

CDR3 residues: CASSQRVQPNTGELFF. The DNA of the CDR3 is TGCGCCAGCAGCCAACGCGTACAGCCGAACACCGGGGAGCTGTTTTTT. The V and J genes are TRBV4-1 and TRBJ2-2, with unresolved D. The length of the CDR3 is 16 residues. Trimming shortened V by 2 bases and J by 0 bases, and 10 bases separated the two germline ends. From germline, CDR1 is MGHRA and CDR2 YSYEKL.

This clone was recorded a few times. The CDR3 reads CASSGRGSVLVEQFF. In DNA, the CDR3 is TGTGCCAGCAGTGGTAGGGGATCGGTTCTCGTTGAGCAGTTCTTC. The chain joins TRBV25-1 to TRBJ2-1; D may be TRBD1 (5 bases). The CDR3 totals 15 residues. Germline loops: CDR1 MGHDK, CDR2 SYGVNS. V lost 4 bases, J lost 9 bases, and 19 bases lay in between.

This clone was found many times. The chain is built from TRBV5-1 and TRBJ1-1; 9 bases fit TRBD1. The junction had 5 bases not matched to a gene; V was cut back by 7 bases and J by 4 bases. CDR3 length equals 13 residues. Germline CDR1 reads SGHRS; CDR2 reads YFSETQ. The CDR3 spells CASRDRASTEAFF. In DNA, the CDR3 is TGCGCCAGCCGGGACAGGGCATCCACTGAAGCTTTCTTT.

The rearrangement joins TRBV7-2 to TRBJ2-5; maybe TRBD2 (7 bases). Germline V gene sequence: CDR1 SGHTA, CDR2 FQGNSA. The CDR3 contains 13 residues. V lost 5 bases and J 4 bases, leaving 11 bases between the germline ends. The CDR3 nucleotides are TGTGCCAGCAGCAATAGGGGGGGAGAGACCCAGTACTTC. Residues: CASSNRGGETQYF.

The V gene is TRBV5-1, the J gene TRBJ2-1; 9 bases map to TRBD1. Trimming took 4 bases from V and 8 from J; bases not matched to a gene: 7. Germline V gene lookup returns CDR1 SGHRS and CDR2 YFSETQ. The CDR3 covers 14 residues. DNA for the CDR3: TGCGCCAGCAGCACTACCGGGACAGGGTATGAGCAGTTCTTC. This translates into CASSTTGTGYEQFF.

CDR3 in amino acids: CASSVAPPVSGNTIYF. As DNA, the CDR3 is TGTGCCAGCAGCGTAGCCCCTCCAGTCTCTGGAAACACCATATATTTT. V gene TRBV9 combines with J gene TRBJ1-3; no definite D call. Trimming pared 0 bases from V and 0 bases from J, leaving 10 bases between. The CDR3 is 16 amino acids. Germline V gives CDR1 SGDLS, CDR2 YYNGEE.

This clone has just a few counts. The chain joins TRBV7-2 to TRBJ1-2; D unresolved. This CDR3 comprises 15 residues. V was cut by 6 bases and J by 4 bases, with 18 bases left in between. Germline V gene data show CDR1 as SGHTA and CDR2 as FQGNSA. DNA of the CDR3: TGTGCCAGCAGTTATAGCCTCGACGGATTCTATGGCTACACCTTC. Its translation: CASSYSLDGFYGYTF. The variable domain in full, completed from reference TRBV7-2 and TRBJ1-2, reads GAGVSQSPSNKVTEKGKDVELRCDPISGHTALYWYRQSLGQGLEFLIYFQGNSAPDKSGLPSDRFSAERTGGSVSTLTIQRTQQEDSAVYLCASSYSLDGFYGYTFGSGTRLTVV.

This rearrangement joins TRBV16 to TRBJ2-3; TRBD2 matches at 9 bases. V trimming: 2 bases; J trimming: 1 base; junction bases outside the gene matches: 1. This CDR3 is built from 15 residues. Germline CDR1 KGHSY, CDR2 FQNENV. In DNA, the CDR3 is TGTGCCAGCAGCCAAGCGGGAGGGGGCACAGATACGCAGTATTTT. Translated: CASSQAGGGTDTQYF.

Here the CDR3 DNA reads TGCGCCAGCAGCCCGCTAGCGGGAGGTTCCTACGAGCAGTACTTC. This codes for CASSPLAGGSYEQYF. The V and J genes are TRBV5-1 and TRBJ2-7; 11 bases fit TRBD2. J gave up 1 base and V 4 bases, and 4 bases lay outside the gene matches. Germline assignment: CDR1 SGHRS and CDR2 YFSETQ. The CDR3 runs to 15 residues.

The V gene is TRBV2, the J gene TRBJ2-7; D remains unclear. CDR3 size: 13 residues. Germline CDR1 and CDR2: SNHLY and FYNNEI. V was shortened by 6 bases and J by 3 bases, with 12 bases between the two germline ends. Here the CDR3 DNA reads TGTGCCAGCAGGGTCCAGGCCGACTACGAGCAGTACTTC. Protein: CASRVQADYEQYF.

As regards this clone: One junction end disagrees with the germline gene, perhaps due to a read error. The chain is built from TRBV7-7 and TRBJ2-5, with 7 bases lining up with TRBD2. CDR1 and CDR2 from the germline V gene are SSHAT and FNYEAQ (reference sequence). The CDR3 contains 16 residues. CDR3 amino acids: CASSLGGGLTQETQYF. For the CDR3, the DNA is TGTGCTAGCAGCTTAGGCGGGGGACTCACCCAAGAGACCCAGTACTTC.

This clone was recorded a few times. The chain carries TRBV4-1 and TRBJ1-3, with a weak D call TRBD1 (5 bases). V shed 0 bases and J shed 0 bases, with 6 bases lying between them. Germline-derived CDR1 and CDR2 are MGHRA and YSYEKL. The CDR3 length is 15 residues. The CDR3 is CASSQDQGSGNTIYF. CDR3 DNA: TGCGCCAGCAGCCAAGATCAGGGCTCTGGAAACACCATATATTTT.

To note about this clone: Its ends do not fully match the called genes, so a read error is possible. CDR3 loop: CASSPVDRKRQPQHF. The CDR3, as DNA: TGTGCTAGCAGCCCAGTAGACAGGAAAAGGCAGCCCCAGCATTTT. V usage is TRBV7-7 and J usage is TRBJ1-5; weak D call: TRBD1 (6 bases). This CDR3 has 15 residues. Germline-derived CDR1 and CDR2 are SSHAT and FNYEAQ (reference sequence).

V and J are TRBV29-1 and TRBJ2-5, with 7 bases lining up with TRBD1. The CDR3 sequence is 14 residues long. In germline, CDR1 is SQVTM, CDR2 ANQGSEA. V shed 6 bases and J 7 bases; nucleotides not matched to a gene: 14. The CDR3 DNA reads TGCAGCGTCTCCGGGACAGAATCTAAGGGGACCCAGTACTTC. Encoded protein: CSVSGTESKGTQYF.